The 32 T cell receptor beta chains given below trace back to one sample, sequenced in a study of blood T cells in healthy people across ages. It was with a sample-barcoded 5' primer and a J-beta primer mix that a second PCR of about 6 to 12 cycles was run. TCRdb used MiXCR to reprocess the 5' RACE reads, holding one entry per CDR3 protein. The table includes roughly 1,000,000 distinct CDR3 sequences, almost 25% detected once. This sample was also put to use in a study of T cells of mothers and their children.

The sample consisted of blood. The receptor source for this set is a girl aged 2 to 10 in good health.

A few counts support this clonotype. The CDR3: CATSGTGLAEGLMEQYF. As DNA, the CDR3 is TGTGCCACCAGCGGGACTGGACTAGCGGAAGGGTTGATGGAGCAGTACTTC. The V gene is TRBV15, the J gene TRBJ2-7; 10 nucleotides match TRBD2. Germline lookup yields CDR1 LNHNV and CDR2 YYDKDF (reference sequence). The CDR3 spans 17 residues. The junction had 17 bases not matched to a gene; V was cut back by 5 bases and J by 7 bases.

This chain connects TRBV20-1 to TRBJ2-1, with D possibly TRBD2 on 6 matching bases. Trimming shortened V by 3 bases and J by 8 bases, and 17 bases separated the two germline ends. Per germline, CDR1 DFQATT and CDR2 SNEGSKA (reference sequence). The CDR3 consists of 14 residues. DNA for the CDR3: TGCAGTGCTAGGACTAGTTTTCTCGCCGATGAGCAGTTCTTC. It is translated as CSARTSFLADEQFF.

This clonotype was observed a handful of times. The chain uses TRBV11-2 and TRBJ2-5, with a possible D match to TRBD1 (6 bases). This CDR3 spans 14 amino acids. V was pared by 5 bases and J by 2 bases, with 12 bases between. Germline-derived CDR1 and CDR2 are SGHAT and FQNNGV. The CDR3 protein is CASSDGQSQETQYF. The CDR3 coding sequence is TGTGCCAGCAGCGACGGACAGTCACAAGAGACCCAGTACTTC.

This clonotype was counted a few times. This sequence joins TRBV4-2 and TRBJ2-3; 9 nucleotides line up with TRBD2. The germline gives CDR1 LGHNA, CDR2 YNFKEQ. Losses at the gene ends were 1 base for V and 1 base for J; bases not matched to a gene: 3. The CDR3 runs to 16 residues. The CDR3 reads CASSQVAGGGTDTQYF. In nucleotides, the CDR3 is TGTGCCAGCAGCCAAGTTGCGGGGGGGGGCACAGATACGCAGTATTTT.

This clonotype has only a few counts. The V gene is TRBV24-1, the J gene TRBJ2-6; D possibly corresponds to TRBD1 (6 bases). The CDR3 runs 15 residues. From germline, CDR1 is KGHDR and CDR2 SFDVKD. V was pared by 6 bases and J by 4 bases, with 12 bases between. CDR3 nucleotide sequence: TGTGCCACCAGTACCACAGGGACCGGGGCCAACGTCCTGACTTTC. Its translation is CATSTTGTGANVLTF.

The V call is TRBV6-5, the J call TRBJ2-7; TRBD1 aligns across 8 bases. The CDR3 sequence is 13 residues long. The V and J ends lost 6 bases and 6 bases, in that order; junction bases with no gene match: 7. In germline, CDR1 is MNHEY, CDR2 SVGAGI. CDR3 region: CASRDPTGVEQYF. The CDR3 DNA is TGTGCCAGCAGGGACCCGACAGGGGTCGAGCAGTACTTC.

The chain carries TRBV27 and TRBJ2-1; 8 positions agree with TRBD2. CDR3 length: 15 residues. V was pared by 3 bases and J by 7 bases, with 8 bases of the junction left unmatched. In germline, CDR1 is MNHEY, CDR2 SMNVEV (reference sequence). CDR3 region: CASSFGTSMGNEQFF. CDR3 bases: TGTGCCAGCAGTTTCGGGACTAGTATGGGGAATGAGCAGTTCTTC.

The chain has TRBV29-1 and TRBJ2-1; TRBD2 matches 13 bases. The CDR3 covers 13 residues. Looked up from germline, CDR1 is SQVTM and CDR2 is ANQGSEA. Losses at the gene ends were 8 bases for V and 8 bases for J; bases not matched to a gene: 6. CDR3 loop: CSLLGLAGDEQFF. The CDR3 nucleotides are TGCAGCTTGTTAGGACTAGCGGGAGATGAGCAGTTCTTC.

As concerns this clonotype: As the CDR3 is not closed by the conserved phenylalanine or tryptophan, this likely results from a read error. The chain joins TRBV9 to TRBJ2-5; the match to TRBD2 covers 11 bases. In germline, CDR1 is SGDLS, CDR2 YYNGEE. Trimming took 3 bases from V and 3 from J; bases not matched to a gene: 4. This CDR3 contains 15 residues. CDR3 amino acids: CASSAQGLAEETQYL. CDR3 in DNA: TGTGCCAGCAGCGCCCAGGGACTAGCGGAAGAGACCCAGTACCTC.

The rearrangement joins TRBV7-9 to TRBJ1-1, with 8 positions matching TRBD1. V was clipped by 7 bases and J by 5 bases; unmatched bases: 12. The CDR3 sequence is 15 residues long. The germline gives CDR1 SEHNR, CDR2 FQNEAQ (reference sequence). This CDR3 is CASTHGTGGETEAFF. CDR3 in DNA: TGTGCCAGCACCCATGGGACAGGTGGGGAAACTGAAGCTTTCTTT. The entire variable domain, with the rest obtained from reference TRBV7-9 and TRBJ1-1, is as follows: DTGVSQNPRHKITKRGQNVTFRCDPISEHNRLYWYRQTLGQGPEFLTYFQNEAQLEKSRLLSDRFSAERPKGSFSTLEIQRTEQGDSAMYLCASTHGTGGETEAFFGQGTRLTVV.

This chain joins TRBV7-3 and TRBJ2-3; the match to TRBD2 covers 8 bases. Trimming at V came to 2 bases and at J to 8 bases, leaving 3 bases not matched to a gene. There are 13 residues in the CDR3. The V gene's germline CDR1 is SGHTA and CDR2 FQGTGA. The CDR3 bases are TGTGCCAGCAGCTTAGCGGGGGGCGCTACGCAGTATTTT. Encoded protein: CASSLAGGATQYF. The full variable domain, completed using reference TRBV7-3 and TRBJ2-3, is GAGVSQTPSNKVTEKGKYVELRCDPISGHTALYWYRQSLGQGPEFLIYFQGTGAADDSGLPNDRFFAVRPEGSVSTLKIQRTERGDSAVYLCASSLAGGATQYFGPGTRLTVL.

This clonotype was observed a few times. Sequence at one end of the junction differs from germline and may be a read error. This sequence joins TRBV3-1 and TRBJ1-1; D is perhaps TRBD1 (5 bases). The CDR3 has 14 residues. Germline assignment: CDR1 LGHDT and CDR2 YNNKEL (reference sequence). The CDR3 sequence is CASSGVLRTPEASF. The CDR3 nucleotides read TGTGCCAGCAGCGGGGTACTTAGGACACCTGAAGCTTCCTTT.

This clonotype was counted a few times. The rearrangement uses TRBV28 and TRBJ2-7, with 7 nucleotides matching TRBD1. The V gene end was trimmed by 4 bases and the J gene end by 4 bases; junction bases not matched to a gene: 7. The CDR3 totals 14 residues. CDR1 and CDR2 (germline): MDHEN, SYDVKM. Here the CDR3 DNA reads TGTGCCAGCAGTTCCAGACAGGGAATATACGAGCAGTACTTC. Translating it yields CASSSRQGIYEQYF.

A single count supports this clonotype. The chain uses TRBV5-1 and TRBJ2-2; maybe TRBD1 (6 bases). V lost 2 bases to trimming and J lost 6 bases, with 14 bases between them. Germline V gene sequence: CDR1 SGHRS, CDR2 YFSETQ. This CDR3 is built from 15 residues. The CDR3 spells CASSLGQLGAGELFF. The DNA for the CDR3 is TGCGCCAGCAGCTTAGGACAGCTCGGGGCCGGGGAGCTGTTTTTT.

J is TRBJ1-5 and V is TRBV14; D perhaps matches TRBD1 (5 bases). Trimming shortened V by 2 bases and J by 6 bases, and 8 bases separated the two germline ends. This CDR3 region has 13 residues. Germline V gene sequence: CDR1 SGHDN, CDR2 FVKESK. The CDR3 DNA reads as TGTGCCAGCAGCCAACTGGGGGGTCAGCCCCAGCATTTT. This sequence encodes CASSQLGGQPQHF.

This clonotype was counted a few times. The CDR3 here is CATSSPALNTEAFF. CDR3 coding DNA: TGTGCCACCAGCTCCCCAGCCCTGAACACTGAAGCTTTCTTT. The V call is TRBV15, the J call TRBJ1-1; unclear D gene. The germline CDR1 and CDR2 sequences are LNHNV and YYDKDF (reference sequence). This CDR3 region has 14 residues. V was clipped by 5 bases and J by 0 bases, with 10 bases between them. Combining the CDR3 with reference TRBV15 and TRBJ1-1 gives the whole variable domain DAMVIQNPRYQVTQFGKPVTLSCSQTLNHNVMYWYQQKSSQAPKLLFHYYDKDFNNEADTPDNFQSRRPNTSFCFLDIRSPGLGDTAMYLCATSSPALNTEAFFGQGTRLTVV.

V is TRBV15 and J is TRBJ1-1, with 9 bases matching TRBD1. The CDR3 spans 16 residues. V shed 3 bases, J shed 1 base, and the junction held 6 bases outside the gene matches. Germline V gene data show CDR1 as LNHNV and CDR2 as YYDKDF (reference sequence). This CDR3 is CATSRDRGGANTEAFF. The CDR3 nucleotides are TGTGCCACCAGCAGGGACAGGGGCGGGGCGAACACTGAAGCTTTCTTT. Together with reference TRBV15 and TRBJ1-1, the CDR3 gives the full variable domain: DAMVIQNPRYQVTQFGKPVTLSCSQTLNHNVMYWYQQKSSQAPKLLFHYYDKDFNNEADTPDNFQSRRPNTSFCFLDIRSPGLGDTAMYLCATSRDRGGANTEAFFGQGTRLTVV.

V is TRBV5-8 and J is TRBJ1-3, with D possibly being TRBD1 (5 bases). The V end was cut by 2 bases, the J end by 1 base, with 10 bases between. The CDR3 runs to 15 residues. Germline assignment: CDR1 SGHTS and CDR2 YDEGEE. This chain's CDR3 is CASSLMGTSGNTIYF. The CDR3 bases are TGTGCCAGCAGCTTAATGGGGACTTCTGGAAACACCATATATTTT. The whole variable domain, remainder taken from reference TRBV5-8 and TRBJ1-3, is EAGVTQSPTHLIKTRGQQATLRCSPISGHTSVYWYQQALGLGLQFLLWYDEGEERNRGNFPPRFSGRQFPNYSSELNVNALELEDSALYLCASSLMGTSGNTIYFGEGSWLTVV.

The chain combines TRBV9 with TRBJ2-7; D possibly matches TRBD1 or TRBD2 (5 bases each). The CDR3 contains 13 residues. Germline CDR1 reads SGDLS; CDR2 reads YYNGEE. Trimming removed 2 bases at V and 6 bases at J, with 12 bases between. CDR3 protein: CASSVRGAGEQYF. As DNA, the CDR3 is TGTGCCAGCAGCGTCCGGGGCGCCGGCGAGCAGTACTTC.

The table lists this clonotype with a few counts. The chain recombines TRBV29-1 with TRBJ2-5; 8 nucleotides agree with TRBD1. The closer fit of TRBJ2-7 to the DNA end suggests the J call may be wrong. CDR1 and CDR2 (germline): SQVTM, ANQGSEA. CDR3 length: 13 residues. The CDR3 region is CSVETGESYEQYF. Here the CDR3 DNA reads TGCAGCGTTGAGACAGGGGAATCCTACGAGCAGTACTTC.

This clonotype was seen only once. CDR3 residues: CASSSPTMFGGSIHEQYF. CDR3 DNA: TGTGCCAGCAGCTCCCCTACAATGTTCGGGGGAAGCATCCACGAGCAGTACTTC. The genes are TRBV11-2 and TRBJ2-5; TRBD2 is a possible D gene (6 bases). The end of the DNA fits TRBJ2-7 better, so the J call may be wrong. Germline V gene data show CDR1 as SGHAT and CDR2 as FQNNGV. CDR3 length equals 18 residues.

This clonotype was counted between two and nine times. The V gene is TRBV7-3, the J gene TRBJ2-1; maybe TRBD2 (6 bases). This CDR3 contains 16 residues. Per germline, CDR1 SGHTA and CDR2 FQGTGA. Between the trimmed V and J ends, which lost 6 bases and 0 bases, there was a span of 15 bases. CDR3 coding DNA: TGTGCCAGCAGTCCCACTAGCCTGAGCTCCTACAATGAGCAGTTCTTC. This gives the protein CASSPTSLSSYNEQFF.

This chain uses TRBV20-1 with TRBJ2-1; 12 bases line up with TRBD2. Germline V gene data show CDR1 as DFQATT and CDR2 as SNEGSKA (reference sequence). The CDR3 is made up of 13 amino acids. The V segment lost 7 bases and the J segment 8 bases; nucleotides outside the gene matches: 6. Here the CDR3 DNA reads TGCAGTGTAACAGGACTAGCGGGGTATGAGCAGTTCTTC. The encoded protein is CSVTGLAGYEQFF.

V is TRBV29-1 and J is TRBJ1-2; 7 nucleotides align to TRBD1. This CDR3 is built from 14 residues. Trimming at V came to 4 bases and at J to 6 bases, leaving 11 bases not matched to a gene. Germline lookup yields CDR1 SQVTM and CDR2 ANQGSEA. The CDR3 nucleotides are TGCAGCGTTGGGGCAGCAGGGGGGTTAAATGGCTACACCTTC. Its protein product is CSVGAAGGLNGYTF.

CDR3 sequence (DNA): TGTGCCAGCAGTTTGGCAGGGAAGAGGGCCAAAAACATTCAGTACTTC. The encoded protein is CASSLAGKRAKNIQYF. The chain recombines TRBV28 with TRBJ2-4; maybe TRBD1 (5 bases). Germline V gene data show CDR1 as MDHEN and CDR2 as SYDVKM. This CDR3 has 16 amino acids. Trimming cost V 3 bases and J 1 base, with 13 bases left between them.

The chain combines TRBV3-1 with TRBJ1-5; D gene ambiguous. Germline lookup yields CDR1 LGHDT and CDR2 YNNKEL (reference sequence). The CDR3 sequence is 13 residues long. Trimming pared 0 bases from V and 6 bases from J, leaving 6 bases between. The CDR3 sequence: CASSQEVGQPQHF. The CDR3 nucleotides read TGTGCCAGCAGCCAAGAAGTCGGTCAGCCCCAGCATTTT.

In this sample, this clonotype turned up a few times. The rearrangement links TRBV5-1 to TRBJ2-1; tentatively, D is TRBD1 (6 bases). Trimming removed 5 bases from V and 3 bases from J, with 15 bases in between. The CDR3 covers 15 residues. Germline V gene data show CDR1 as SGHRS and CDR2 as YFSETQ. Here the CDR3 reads CASSDQGPGYNEQFF. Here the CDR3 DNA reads TGCGCCAGCAGTGACCAGGGGCCGGGCTACAATGAGCAGTTCTTC.

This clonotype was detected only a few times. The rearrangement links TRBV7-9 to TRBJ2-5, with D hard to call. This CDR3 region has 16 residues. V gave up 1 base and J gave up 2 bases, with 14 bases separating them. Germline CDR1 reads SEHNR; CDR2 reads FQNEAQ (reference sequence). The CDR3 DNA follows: TGTGCCAGCAGCTTAGGGGGATTCGGGCAACAAGAGACCCAGTACTTC. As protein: CASSLGGFGQQETQYF.

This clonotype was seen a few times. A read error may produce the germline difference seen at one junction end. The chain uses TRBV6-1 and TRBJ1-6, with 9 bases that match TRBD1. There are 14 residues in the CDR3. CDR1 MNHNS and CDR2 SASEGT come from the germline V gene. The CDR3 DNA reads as TGTGCCAGCAGCGAAGACAGGGGGAATAAACCCCTCCACTTT. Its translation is CASSEDRGNKPLHF.

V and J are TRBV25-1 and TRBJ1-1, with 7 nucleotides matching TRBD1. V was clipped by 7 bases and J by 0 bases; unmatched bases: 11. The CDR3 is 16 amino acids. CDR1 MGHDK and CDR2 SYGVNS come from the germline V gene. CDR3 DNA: TGTGCCAGCACTGGACGCTATCAGGGGGTGAACACTGAAGCTTTCTTT. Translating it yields CASTGRYQGVNTEAFF.

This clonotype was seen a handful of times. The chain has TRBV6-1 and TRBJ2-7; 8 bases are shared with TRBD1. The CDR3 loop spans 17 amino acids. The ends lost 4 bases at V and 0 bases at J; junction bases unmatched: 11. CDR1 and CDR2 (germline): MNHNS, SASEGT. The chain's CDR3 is CASSGRTGMELSYEQYF. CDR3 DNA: TGTGCCAGCAGTGGTAGGACAGGGATGGAGCTCTCCTACGAGCAGTACTTC.

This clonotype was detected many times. In nucleotides, the CDR3 is TGTGCCACCAGGAGTATGAACACTGAAGCTTTCTTT. Translation gives CATRSMNTEAFF. The chain has TRBV24-1 and TRBJ1-1; D gene unclear. CDR3 size: 12 residues. V shed 7 bases and J shed 0 bases, with 5 bases lying between them. The germline V gene has CDR1 KGHDR and CDR2 SFDVKD.